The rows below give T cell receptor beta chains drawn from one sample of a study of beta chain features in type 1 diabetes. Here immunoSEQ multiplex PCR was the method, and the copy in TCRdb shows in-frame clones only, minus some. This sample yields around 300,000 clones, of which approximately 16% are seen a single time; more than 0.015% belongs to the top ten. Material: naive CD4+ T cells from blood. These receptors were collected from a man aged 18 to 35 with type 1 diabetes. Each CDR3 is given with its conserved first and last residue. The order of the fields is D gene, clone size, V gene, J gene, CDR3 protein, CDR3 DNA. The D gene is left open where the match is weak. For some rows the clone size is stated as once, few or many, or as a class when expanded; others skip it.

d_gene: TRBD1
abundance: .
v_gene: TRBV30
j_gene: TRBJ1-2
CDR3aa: CAWSVHQGVYGYTF
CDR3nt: TGTGCCTGGAGTGTACACCAGGGGGTCTATGGCTACACCTTC

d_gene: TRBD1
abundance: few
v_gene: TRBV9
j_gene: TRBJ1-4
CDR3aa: CASSRQGNNEKLFF
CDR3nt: TGTGCCAGCAGTAGACAGGGGAATAATGAAAAACTGTTTTTT

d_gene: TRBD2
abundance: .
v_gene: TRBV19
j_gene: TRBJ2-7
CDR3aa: CASSTTQGTSGTTPYEQYF
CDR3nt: TGTGCCAGTAGTACTACCCAGGGGACTAGCGGGACCACACCCTACGAGCAGTACTTC

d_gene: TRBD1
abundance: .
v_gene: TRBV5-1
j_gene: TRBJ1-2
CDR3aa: CASKTGGNYGYTF
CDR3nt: TGCGCCAGCAAAACAGGGGGCAACTATGGCTACACCTTC

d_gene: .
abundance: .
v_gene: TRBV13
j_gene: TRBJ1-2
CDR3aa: CASSLSGLNGYTF
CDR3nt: TGTGCCAGCAGCCTTTCGGGGTTGAACGGCTACACCTTC

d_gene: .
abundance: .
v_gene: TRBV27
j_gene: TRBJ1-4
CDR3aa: CASSYVGVGEKLFF
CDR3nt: TGTGCCAGCAGTTACGTAGGGGTTGGGGAAAAACTGTTTTTT

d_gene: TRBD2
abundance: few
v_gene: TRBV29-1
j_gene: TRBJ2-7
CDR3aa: CSVGGTSGRPYEQYF
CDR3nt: TGCAGCGTTGGCGGGACTAGCGGGAGGCCCTACGAGCAGTACTTC

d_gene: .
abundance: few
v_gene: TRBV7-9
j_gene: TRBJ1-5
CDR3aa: CASSERGGNQPQHF
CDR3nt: TGTGCCAGCAGCGAAAGGGGTGGCAATCAGCCCCAGCATTTT

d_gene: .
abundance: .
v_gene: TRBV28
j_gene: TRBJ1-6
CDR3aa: CASSRSIYNSPLHF
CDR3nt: TGTGCCAGCAGCCGCAGTATCTATAATTCACCCCTCCACTTT

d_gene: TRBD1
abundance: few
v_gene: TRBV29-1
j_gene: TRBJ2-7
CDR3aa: CSAIERGTGKYEQYF
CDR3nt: TGCAGCGCGATTGAACGCGGGACAGGGAAGTACGAGCAGTACTTC

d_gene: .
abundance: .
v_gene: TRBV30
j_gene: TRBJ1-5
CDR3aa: CAWSVRENQPQHF
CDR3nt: TGTGCCTGGAGTGTACGGGAAAATCAGCCCCAGCATTTT

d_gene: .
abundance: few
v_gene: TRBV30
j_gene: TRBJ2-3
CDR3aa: CAWSRGVPGTQYF
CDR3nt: TGTGCCTGGAGCCGCGGGGTCCCGGGGACGCAGTATTTT

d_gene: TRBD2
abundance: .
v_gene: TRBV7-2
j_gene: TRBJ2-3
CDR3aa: CASSLASGGPDTQYF
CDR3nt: TGTGCCAGCAGCTTAGCTAGCGGGGGGCCAGATACGCAGTATTTT

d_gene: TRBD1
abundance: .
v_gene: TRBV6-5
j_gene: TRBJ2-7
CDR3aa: CASSLGTDGEQYF
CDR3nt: TGTGCCAGCAGTCTGGGGACAGATGGCGAGCAGTACTTC

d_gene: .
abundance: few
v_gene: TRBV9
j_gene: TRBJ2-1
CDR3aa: CASSRGGGPWGDGGQFF
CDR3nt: TGTGCCAGCAGTCGAGGGGGCGGCCCGTGGGGGGACGGTGGGCAGTTCTTC

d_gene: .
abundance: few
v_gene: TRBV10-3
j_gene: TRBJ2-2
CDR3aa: CAISTGPPPGELFF
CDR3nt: TGTGCCATCAGCACGGGTCCCCCTCCCGGGGAGCTGTTTTTT

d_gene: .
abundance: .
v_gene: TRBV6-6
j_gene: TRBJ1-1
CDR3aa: CASSYDRPTEAFF
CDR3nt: TGTGCCAGCAGTTACGACAGGCCTACTGAAGCTTTCTTT

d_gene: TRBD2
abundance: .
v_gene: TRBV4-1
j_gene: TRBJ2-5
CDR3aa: CASSQRTSVGETQYF
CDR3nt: TGCGCCAGCAGCCAACGGACTAGCGTGGGCGAGACCCAGTACTTC

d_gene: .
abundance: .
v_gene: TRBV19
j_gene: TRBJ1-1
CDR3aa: CASRDTGLTEAFF
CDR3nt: TGTGCCAGTAGGGACACGGGTTTAACTGAAGCTTTCTTT

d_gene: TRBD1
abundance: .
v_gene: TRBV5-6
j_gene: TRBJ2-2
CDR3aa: CASNRIQGAGELFF
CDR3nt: TGTGCCAGCAATAGGATCCAGGGGGCCGGGGAGCTGTTTTTT

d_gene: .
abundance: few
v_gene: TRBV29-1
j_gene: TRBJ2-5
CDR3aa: CSAQGASSETQYF
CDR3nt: TGCAGCGCCCAAGGGGCCTCTTCAGAGACCCAGTACTTC

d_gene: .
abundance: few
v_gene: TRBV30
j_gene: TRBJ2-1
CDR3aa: CAWSVGRESYNEQFF
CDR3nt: TGTGCCTGGAGTGTTGGCAGGGAATCCTACAATGAGCAGTTCTTC

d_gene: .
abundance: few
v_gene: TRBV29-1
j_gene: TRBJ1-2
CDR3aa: CSVGLRQVYGYTF
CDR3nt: TGCAGCGTTGGGTTAAGACAGGTCTATGGCTACACCTTC

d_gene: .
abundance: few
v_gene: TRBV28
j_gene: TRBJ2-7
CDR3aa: CASSLFDEQYF
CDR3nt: TGTGCCAGCAGCCTTTTCGACGAGCAGTACTTC

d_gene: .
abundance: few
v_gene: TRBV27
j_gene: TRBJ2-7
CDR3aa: CASSEQGEQYF
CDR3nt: TGTGCCAGCAGCGAACAGGGCGAGCAGTACTTC

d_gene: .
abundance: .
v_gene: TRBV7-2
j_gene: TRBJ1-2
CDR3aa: CASSLSRGGYTF
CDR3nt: TGTGCCAGCAGCTTATCTCGGGGTGGCTACACCTTC

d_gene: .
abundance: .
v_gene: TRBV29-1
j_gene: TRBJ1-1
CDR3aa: CSVGNRVGNTEAFF
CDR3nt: TGCAGCGTTGGCAACAGGGTAGGAAACACTGAAGCTTTCTTT

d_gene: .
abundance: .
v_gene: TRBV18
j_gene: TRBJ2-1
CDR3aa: CASSPQEATHSYNEQFF
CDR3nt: TGTGCCAGCTCACCTCAGGAAGCTACTCACTCCTACAATGAGCAGTTCTTC

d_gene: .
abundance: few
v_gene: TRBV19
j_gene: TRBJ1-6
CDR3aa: CASGRRGDNSPLHF
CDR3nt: TGTGCCAGTGGCCGGCGGGGCGATAATTCACCCCTCCACTTT

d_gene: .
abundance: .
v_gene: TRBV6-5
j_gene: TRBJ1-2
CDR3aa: CASSRDSYGYTF
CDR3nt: TGTGCCAGCAGCCGCGACAGTTATGGCTACACCTTC

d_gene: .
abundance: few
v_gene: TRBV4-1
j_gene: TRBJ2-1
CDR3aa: CASSQDSTIWGRRGQNEQFF
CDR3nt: TGCGCCAGCAGCCAAGATTCGACTATCTGGGGGCGGAGAGGGCAAAATGAGCAGTTCTTC

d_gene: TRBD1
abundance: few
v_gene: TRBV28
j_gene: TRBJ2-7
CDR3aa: CASIPGQGSYEQYF
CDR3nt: TGTGCCAGCATCCCGGGACAGGGTTCCTACGAGCAGTACTTC

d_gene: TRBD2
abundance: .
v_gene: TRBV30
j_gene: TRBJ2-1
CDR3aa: CAWSVGAGRYNEQFF
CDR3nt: TGTGCCTGGAGTGTGGGAGCGGGAAGATACAATGAGCAGTTCTTC